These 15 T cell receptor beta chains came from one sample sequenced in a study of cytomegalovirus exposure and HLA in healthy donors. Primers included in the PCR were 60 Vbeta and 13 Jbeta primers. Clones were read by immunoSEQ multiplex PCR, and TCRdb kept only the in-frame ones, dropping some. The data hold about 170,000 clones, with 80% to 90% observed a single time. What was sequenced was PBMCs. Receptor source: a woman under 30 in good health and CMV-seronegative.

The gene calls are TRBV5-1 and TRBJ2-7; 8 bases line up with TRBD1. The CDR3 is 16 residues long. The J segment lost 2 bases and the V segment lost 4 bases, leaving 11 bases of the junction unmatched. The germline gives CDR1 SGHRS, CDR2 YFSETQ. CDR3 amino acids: CASSTAGGASPYEQYF. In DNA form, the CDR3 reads TGCGCCAGCAGCACCGCAGGGGGCGCCTCCCCCTACGAGCAGTACTTC.

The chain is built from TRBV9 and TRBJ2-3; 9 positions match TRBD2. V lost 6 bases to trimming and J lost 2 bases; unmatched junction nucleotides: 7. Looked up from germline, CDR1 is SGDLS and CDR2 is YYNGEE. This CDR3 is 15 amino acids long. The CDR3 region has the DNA TGTGCCAGCAACACGACTAGCGGAAACACAGATACGCAGTATTTT. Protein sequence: CASNTTSGNTDTQYF.

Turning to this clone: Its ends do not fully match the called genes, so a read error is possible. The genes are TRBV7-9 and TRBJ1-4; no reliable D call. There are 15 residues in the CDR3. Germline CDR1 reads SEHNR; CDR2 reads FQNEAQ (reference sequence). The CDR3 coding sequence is TGTTCCAGCAGCTTAGGCTCCAGGCCAAATGAAAAACTGTTTTTT. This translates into CSSSLGSRPNEKLFF. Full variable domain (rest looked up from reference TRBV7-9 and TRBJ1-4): DTGVSQNPRHKITKRGQNVTFRCDPISEHNRLYWYRQTLGQGPEFLTYFQNEAQLEKSRLLSDRFSAERPKGSFSTLEIQRTEQGDSAMYLCSSSLGSRPNEKLFFGSGTQLSVL.

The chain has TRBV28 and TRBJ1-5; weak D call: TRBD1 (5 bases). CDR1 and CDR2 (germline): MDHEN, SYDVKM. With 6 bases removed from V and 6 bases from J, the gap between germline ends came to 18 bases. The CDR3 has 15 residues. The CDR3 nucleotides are TGTGCCAGCAGGGTACCGGGACTTGAAGGTCAGCCCCAGCATTTT. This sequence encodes CASRVPGLEGQPQHF.

CDR3 residues: CAWSVLPNEQFF. The CDR3 DNA reads as TGTGCCTGGAGTGTACTGCCTAATGAGCAGTTCTTC. The chain combines TRBV30 with TRBJ2-1; no definite D call. The CDR3 extends over 12 amino acids. V lost 0 bases and J 7 bases, leaving 7 bases between the germline ends. Germline V gives CDR1 GTSNPN, CDR2 SVGIG (reference sequence).

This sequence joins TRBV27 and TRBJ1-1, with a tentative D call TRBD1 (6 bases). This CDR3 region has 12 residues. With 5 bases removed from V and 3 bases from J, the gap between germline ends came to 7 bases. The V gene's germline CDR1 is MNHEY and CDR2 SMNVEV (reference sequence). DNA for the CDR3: TGTGCCAGCAGTCCAGGGGACACTGAAGCTTTCTTT. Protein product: CASSPGDTEAFF.

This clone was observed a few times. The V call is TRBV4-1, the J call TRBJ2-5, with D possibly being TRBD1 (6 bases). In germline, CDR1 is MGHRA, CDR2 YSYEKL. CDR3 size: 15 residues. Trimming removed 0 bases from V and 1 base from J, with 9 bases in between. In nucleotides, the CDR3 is TGCGCCAGCAGCCAAGAAGGACAGCTCCAAGAGACCCAGTACTTC. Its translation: CASSQEGQLQETQYF.

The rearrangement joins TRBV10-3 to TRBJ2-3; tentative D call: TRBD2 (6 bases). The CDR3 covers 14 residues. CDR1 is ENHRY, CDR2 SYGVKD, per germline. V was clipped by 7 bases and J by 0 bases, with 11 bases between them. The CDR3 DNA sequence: TGTGCCATCAAGGGCGGGGTCAGCACAGATACGCAGTATTTT. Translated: CAIKGGVSTDTQYF.

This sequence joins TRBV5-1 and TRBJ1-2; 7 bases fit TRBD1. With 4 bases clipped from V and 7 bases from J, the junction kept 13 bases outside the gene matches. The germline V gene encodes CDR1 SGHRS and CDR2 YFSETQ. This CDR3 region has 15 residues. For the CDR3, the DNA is TGCGCCAGCAGCCGGGACAGTCCCACCTCCGGTGGCTACACCTTC. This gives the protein CASSRDSPTSGGYTF.

The CDR3 region is CSGVAGGPKETQYF. CDR3 DNA sequence: TGCAGCGGTGTAGCGGGAGGGCCTAAAGAGACCCAGTACTTC. The V call is TRBV29-1, the J call TRBJ2-5; 11 bases align to TRBD2. V shed 7 bases, J shed 3 bases, and the junction held 7 bases outside the gene matches. Germline V gene data show CDR1 as SQVTM and CDR2 as ANQGSEA. There are 14 residues in the CDR3.

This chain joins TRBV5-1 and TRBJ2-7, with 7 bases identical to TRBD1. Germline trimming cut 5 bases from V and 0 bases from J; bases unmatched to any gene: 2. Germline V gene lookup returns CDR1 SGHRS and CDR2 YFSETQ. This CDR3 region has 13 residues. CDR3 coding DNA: TGCGCCAGCAGAAGGGACAGCTCCTACGAGCAGTACTTC. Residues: CASRRDSSYEQYF.

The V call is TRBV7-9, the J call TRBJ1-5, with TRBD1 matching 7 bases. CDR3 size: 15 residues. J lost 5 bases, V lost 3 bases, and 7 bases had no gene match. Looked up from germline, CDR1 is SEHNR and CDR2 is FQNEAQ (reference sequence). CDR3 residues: CASSFGTGEDQPQHF. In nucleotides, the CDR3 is TGTGCCAGCAGCTTCGGTACAGGGGAGGATCAGCCCCAGCATTTT. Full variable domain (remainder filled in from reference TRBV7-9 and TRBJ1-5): DTGVSQNPRHKITKRGQNVTFRCDPISEHNRLYWYRQTLGQGPEFLTYFQNEAQLEKSRLLSDRFSAERPKGSFSTLEIQRTEQGDSAMYLCASSFGTGEDQPQHFGDGTRLSIL.

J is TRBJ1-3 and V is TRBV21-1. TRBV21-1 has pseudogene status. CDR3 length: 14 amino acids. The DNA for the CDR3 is TGTGCCAGCAGCCTCCGGAGGCCTGGAAACACCATATATTTT. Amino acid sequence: CASSLRRPGNTIYF.

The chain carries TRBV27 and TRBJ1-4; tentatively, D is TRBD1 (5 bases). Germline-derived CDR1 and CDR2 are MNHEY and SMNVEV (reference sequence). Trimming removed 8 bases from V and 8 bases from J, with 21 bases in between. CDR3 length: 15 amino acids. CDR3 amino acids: CASGNPTQDWEKLFF. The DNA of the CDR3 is TGTGCCAGCGGAAACCCGACACAGGATTGGGAAAAACTGTTTTTT. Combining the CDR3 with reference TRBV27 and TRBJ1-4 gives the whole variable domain EAQVTQNPRYLITVTGKKLTVTCSQNMNHEYMSWYRQDPGLGLRQIYYSMNVEVTDKGDVPEGYKVSRKEKRNFPLILESPSPNQTSLYFCASGNPTQDWEKLFFGSGTQLSVL.

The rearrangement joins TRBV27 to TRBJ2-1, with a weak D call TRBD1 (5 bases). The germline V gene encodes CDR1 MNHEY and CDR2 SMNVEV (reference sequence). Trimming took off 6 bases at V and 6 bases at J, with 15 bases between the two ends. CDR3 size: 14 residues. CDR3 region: CASSPLDRTNEQFF. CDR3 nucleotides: TGTGCCAGCAGCCCCCTTGACAGAACCAATGAGCAGTTCTTC.